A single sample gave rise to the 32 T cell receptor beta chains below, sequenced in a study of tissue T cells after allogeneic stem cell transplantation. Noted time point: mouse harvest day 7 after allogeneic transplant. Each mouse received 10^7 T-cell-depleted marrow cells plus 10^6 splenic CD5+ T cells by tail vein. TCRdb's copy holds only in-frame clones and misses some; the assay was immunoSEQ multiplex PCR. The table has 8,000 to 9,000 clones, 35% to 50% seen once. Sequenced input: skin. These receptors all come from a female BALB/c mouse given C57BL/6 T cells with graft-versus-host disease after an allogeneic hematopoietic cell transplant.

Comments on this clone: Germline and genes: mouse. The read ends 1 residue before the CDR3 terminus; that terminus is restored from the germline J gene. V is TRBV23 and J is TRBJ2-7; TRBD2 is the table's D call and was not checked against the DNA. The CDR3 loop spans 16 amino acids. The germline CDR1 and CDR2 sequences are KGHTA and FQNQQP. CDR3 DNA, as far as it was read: TGCTCCAGCAGTCAAAACTGGGGGGTCAGCTCCTATGAACAGTAC. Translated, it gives CSSSQNWGVSSYEQY. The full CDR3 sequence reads CSSSQNWGVSSYEQYF. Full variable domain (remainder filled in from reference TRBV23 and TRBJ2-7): DAAVTQKPRYLIKMKGQEAEMKCIPEKGHTAVFWYQQKQSKELKFLIYFQNQQPLDQIDMVKERFSAVCPSSSLCSLGIRTCEAEDSALYLCSSSQNWGVSSYEQYFGPGTRLTVL.

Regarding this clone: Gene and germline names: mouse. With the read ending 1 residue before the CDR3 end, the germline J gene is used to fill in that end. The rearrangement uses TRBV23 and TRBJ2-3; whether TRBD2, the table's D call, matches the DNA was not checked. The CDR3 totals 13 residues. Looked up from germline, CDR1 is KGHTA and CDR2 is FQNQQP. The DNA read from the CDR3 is TGCTCCAGCAGTCCAAGTGGGGCAGAAACGCTGTAT. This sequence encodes CSSSPSGAETLY. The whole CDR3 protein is CSSSPSGAETLYF.

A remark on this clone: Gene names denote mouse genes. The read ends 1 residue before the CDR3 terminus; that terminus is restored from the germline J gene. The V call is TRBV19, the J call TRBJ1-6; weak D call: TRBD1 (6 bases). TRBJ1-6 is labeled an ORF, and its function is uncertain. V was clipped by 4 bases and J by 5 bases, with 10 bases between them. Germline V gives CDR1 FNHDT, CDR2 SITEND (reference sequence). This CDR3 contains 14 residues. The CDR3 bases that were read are TGTGCCAGCAGTCCGGGACAACATAATTCGCCCCTCTAC. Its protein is CASSPGQHNSPLY. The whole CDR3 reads CASSPGQHNSPLYF.

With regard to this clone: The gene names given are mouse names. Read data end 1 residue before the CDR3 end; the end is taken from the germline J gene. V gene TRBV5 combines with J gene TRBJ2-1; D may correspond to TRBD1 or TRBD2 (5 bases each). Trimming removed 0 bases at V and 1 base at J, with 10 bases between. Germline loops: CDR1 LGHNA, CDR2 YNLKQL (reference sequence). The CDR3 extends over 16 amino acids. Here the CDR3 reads CASSQDGGANYAEQFF. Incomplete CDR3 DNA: TGTGCCAGCAGCCAAGATGGTGGGGCCAACTATGCTGAGCAGTTC.

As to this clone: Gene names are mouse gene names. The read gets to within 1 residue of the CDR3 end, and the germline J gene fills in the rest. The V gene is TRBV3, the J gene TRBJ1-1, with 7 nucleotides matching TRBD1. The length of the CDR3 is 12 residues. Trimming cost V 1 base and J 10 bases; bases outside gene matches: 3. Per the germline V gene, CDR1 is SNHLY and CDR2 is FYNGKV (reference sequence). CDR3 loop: CASSLEGAGVFF. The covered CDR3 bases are TGTGCCAGCAGCTTAGAGGGGGCGGGAGTCTTC.

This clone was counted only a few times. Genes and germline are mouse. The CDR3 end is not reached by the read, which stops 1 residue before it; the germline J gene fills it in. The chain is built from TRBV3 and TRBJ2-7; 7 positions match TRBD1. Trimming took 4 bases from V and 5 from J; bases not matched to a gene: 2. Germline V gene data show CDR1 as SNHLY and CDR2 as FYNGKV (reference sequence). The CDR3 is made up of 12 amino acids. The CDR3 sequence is CASSSTGNEQYF. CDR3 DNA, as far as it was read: TGTGCCAGCAGCTCGACAGGGAATGAACAGTAC.

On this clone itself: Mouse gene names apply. CDR3 sequence reads: CAWSTLGAETLYF. The sequenced CDR3 bases are TGTGCCTGGAGTACACTGGGTGCAGAAACGCTGTAT. This chain links TRBV31 with TRBJ2-3, with D maybe TRBD2 (5 bases). The read comes to an end 1 residue before the CDR3 does, leaving the germline J gene to fill in the end. The CDR3 extends over 13 amino acids. Germline loops: CDR1 GKSSPN, CDR2 SITVG. V dropped 2 bases and J dropped 1 base, with 7 bases sitting between them.

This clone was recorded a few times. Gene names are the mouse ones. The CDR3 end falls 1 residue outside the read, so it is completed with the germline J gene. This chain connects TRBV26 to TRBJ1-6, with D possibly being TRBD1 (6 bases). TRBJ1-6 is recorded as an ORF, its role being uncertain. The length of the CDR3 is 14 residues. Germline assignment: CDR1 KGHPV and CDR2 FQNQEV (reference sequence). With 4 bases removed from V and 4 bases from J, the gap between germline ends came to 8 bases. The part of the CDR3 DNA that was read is TGTGCCAGCAGTCCGGGGGCTTATAATTCGCCCCTCTAC. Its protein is CASSPGAYNSPLY. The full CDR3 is CASSPGAYNSPLYF.

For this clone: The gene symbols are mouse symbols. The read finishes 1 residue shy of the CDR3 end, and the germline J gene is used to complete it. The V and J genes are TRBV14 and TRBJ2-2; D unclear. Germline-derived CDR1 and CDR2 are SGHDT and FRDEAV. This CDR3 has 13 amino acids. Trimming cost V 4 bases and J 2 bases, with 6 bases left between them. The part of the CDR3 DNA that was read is TGTGCCAGCAGTCGGGTCAACACCGGGCAGCTCTAC. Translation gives CASSRVNTGQLY. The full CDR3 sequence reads CASSRVNTGQLYF.

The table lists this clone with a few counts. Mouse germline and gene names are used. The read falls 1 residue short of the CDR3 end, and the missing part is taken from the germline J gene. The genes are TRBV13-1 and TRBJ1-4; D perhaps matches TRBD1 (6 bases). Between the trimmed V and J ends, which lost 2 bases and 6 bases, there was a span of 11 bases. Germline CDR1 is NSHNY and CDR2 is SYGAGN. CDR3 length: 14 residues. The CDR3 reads CASSEGGGYERLFF. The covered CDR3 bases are TGTGCCAGCAGTGAAGGAGGGGGGTACGAAAGATTATTT.

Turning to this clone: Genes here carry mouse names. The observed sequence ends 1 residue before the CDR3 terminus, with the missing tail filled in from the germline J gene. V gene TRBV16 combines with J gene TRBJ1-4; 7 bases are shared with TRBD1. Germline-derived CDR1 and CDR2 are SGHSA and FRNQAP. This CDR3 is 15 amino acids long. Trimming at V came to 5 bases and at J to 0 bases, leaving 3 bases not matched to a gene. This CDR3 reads CASSPGQFSNERLFF. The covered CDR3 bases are TGTGCAAGCAGCCCGGGACAGTTTTCCAACGAAAGATTATTT.

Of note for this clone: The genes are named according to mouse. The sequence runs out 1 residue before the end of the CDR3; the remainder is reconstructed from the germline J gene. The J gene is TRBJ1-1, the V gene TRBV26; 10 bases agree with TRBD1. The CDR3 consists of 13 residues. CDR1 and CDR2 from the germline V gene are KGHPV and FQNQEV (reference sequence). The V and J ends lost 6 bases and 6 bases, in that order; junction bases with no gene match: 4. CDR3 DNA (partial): TGTGCCAGCAGCCGACAGGGGGCTCCAGAAGTCTTC. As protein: CASSRQGAPEVF. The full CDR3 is CASSRQGAPEVFF.

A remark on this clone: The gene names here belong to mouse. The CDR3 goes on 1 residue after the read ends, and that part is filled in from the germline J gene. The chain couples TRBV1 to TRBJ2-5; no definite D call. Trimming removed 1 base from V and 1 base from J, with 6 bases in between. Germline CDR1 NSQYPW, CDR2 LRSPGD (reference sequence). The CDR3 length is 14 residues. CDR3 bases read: TGCACCTGCAGTGCAGGAGGGTACCAAGACACCCAGTAC. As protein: CTCSAGGYQDTQY. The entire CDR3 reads CTCSAGGYQDTQYF.

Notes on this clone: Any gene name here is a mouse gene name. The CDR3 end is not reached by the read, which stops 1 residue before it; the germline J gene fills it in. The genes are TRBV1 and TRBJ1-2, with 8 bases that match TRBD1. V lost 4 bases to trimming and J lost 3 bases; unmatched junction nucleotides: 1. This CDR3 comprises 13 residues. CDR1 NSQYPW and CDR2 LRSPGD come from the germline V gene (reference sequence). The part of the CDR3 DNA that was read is TGCACCTGCAGTGGGACAGGGTACTCCGACTACACC. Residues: CTCSGTGYSDYT. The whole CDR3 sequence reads CTCSGTGYSDYTF.

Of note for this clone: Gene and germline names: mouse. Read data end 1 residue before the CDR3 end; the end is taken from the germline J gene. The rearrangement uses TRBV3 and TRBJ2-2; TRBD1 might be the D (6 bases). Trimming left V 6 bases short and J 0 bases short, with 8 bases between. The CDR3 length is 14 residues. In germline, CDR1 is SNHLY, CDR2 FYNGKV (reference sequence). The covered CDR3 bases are TGTGCCAGCAGGGGGACAACAAACACCGGGCAGCTCTAC. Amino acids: CASRGTTNTGQLY. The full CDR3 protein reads CASRGTTNTGQLYF.

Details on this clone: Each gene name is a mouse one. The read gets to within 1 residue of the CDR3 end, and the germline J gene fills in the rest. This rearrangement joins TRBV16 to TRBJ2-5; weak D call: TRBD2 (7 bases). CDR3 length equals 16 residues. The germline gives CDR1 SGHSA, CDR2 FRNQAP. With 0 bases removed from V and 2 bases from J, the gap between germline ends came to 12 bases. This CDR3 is CASSLDRGGGQDTQYF. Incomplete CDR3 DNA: TGTGCAAGCAGCTTAGATAGAGGGGGGGGCCAAGACACCCAGTAC.

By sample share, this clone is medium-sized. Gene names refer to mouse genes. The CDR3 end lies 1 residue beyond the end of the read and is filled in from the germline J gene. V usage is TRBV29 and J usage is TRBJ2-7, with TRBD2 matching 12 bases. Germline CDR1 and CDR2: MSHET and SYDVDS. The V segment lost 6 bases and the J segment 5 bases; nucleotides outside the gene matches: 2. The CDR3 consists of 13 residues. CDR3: CASRRDWGDEQYF. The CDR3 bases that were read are TGTGCTAGCAGGAGGGACTGGGGGGATGAACAGTAC.

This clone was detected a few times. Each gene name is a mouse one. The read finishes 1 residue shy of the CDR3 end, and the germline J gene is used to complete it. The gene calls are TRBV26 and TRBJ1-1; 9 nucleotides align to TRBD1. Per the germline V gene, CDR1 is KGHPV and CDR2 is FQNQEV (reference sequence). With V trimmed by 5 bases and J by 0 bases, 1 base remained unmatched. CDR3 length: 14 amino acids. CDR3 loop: CASSWDRANTEVFF. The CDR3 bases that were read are TGTGCCAGCAGTTGGGACAGGGCAAACACAGAAGTCTTC.

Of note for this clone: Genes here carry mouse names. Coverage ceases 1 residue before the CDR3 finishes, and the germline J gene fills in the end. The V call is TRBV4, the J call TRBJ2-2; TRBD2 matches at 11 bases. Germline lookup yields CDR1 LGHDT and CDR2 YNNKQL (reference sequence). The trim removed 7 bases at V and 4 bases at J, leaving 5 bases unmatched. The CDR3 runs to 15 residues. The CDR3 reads CASNYWGGSTGQLYF. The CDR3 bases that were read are TGTGCCAGCAACTACTGGGGGGGCAGCACCGGGCAGCTCTAC.

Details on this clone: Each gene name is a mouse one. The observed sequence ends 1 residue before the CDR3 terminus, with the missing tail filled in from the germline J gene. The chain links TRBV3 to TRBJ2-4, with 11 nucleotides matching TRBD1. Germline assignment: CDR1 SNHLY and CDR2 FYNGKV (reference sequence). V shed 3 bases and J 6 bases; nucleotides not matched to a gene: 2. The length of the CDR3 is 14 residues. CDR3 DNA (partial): TGTGCCAGCAGCTTCCGGGACAGGGGGAACACCTTGTAC. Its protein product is CASSFRDRGNTLY. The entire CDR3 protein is CASSFRDRGNTLYF.

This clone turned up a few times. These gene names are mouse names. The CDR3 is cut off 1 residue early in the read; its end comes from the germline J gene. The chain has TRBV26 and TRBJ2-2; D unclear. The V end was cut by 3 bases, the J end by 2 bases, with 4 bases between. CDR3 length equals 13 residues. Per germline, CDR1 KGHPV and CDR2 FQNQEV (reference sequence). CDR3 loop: CASSLDNTGQLYF. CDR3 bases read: TGTGCCAGCAGTCTCGACAACACCGGGCAGCTCTAC.

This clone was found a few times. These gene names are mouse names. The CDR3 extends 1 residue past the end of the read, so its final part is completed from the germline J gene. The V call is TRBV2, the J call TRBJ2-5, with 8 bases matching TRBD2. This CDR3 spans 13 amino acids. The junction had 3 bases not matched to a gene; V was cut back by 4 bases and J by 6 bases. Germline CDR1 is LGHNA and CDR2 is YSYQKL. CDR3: CASSRGGRDTQYF. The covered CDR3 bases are TGTGCCAGCAGCCGGGGGGGGCGGGACACCCAGTAC.

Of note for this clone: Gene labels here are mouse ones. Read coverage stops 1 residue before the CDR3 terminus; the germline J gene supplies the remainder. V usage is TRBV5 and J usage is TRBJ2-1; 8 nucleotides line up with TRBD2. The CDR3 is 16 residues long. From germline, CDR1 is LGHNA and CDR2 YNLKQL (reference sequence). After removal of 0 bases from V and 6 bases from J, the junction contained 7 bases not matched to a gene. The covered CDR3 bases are TGTGCCAGCAGCCAAGAGAAGTCCTGGGGGGTTGCTGAGCAGTTC. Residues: CASSQEKSWGVAEQF. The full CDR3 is CASSQEKSWGVAEQFF.

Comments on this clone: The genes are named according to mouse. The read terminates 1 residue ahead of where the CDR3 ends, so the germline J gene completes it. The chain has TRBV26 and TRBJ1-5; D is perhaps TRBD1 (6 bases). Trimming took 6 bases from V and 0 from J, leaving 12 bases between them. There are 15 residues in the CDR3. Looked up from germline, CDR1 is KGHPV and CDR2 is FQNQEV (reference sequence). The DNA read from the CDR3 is TGTGCCAGCAGCCCTTACAGGGCTAACAACCAGGCTCCGCTT. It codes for CASSPYRANNQAPL. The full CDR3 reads CASSPYRANNQAPLF.

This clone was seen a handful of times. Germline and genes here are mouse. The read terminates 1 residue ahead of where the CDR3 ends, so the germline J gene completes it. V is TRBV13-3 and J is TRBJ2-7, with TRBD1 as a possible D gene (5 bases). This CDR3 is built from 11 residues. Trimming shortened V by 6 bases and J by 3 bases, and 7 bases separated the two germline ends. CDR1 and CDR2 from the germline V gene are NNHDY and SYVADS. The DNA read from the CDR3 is TGTGCCAGCAAGGACAACTATGAACAGTAC. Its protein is CASKDNYEQY. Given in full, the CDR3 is CASKDNYEQYF.

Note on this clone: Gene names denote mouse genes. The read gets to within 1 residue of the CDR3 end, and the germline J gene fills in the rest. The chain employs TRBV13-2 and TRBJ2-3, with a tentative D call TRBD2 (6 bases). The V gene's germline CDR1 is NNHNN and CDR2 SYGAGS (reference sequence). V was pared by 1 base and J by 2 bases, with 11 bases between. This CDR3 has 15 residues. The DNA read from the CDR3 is TGTGCCAGCGGTGATCCTGGGGCAAATGCAGAAACGCTGTAT. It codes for CASGDPGANAETLY. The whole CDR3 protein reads CASGDPGANAETLYF.

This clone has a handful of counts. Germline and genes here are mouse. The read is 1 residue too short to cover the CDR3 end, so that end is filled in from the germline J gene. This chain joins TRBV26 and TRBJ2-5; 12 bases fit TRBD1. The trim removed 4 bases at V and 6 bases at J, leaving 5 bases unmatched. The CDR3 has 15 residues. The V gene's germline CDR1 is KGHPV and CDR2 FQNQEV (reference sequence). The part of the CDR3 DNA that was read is TGTGCCAGCAGTCCTCCGGGACAGGGGGCGGACACCCAGTAC. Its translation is CASSPPGQGADTQY. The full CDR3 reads CASSPPGQGADTQYF.

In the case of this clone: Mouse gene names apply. The CDR3 here is CSSSQSVNTEVFF. The sequenced CDR3 bases are TGCTCCAGCAGTCAATCGGTAAACACAGAAGTCTTC. This chain uses TRBV23 with TRBJ1-1. The DNA ends 1 residue before the CDR3 does, and the rest of the CDR3 is filled in from the germline J gene. The CDR3 totals 13 residues. Germline CDR1 is KGHTA and CDR2 is FQNQQP.

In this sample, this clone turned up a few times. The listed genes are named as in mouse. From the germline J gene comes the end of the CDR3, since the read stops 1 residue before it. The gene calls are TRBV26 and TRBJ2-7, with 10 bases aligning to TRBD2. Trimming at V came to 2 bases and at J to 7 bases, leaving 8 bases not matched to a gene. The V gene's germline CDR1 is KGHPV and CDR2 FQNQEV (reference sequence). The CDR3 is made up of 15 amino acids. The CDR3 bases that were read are TGTGCCAGCAGTCTGCTCTGGGGGGGCGCGAGAGAACAGTAC. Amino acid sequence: CASSLLWGGAREQY. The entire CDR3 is CASSLLWGGAREQYF.

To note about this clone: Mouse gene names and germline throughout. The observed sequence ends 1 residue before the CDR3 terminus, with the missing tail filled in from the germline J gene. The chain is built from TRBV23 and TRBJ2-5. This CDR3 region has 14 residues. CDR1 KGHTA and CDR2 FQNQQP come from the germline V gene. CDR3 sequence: CSSSQSGRQDTQYF. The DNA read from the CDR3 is TGCTCCAGCAGTCAATCGGGCCGGCAAGACACCCAGTAC. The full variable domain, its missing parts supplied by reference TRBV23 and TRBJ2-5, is DAAVTQKPRYLIKMKGQEAEMKCIPEKGHTAVFWYQQKQSKELKFLIYFQNQQPLDQIDMVKERFSAVCPSSSLCSLGIRTCEAEDSALYLCSSSQSGRQDTQYFGPGTRLLVL.

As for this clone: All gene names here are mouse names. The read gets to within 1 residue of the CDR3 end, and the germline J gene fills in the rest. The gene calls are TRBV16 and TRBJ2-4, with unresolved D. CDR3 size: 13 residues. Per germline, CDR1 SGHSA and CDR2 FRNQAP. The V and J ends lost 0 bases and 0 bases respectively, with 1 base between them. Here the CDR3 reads CASSLESQNTLYF. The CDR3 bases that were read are TGTGCAAGCAGCTTAGAAAGTCAAAACACCTTGTAC. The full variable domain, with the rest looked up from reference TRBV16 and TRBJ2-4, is NAGVIQTPRHKVTGKGQEATLWCEPISGHSAVFWYRQTIVQGLEFLTYFRNQAPIDDSGMPKERFSAQMPNQSHSTLKIQSTQPQDSAVYLCASSLESQNTLYFGAGTRLSVL.

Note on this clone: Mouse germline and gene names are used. The CDR3 is CASSLGQGHSDYTF. The DNA read from the CDR3 is TGTGCCAGCAGTCTGGGACAGGGCCACTCCGACTACACC. The chain carries TRBV26 and TRBJ1-2; 8 bases are shared with TRBD1. The read is 1 residue too short to cover the CDR3 end, so that end is filled in from the germline J gene. V was clipped by 2 bases and J by 3 bases; unmatched bases: 2. The germline V gene encodes CDR1 KGHPV and CDR2 FQNQEV (reference sequence). The CDR3 sequence is 14 residues long.